This T cell receptor (beta chain) was observed in a study of T cells after yellow fever vaccination. Study-level findings and limits: FACS-sorted repertoires could harbor abundant contaminating bulk-population clonotypes. Detected again after the booster were most primary-vaccination clones, at about 96% CD4 and approximately 85% CD8.

V dropped 11 bases and J dropped 2 bases, with 16 bases sitting between them. Per the germline V gene, CDR1 is ENHRY and CDR2 is SYGVKD. There are 13 residues in the CDR3. Via MiXCR, TCRdb re-called the 5' RACE reads, giving one row per CDR3 protein. The profile shows 400,000 to 450,000 distinct CDR3 sequences, 18% of them singletons. Notes on this clonotype: Antigen specificity is unknown.

The chain is built from TRBV10-3 and TRBJ2-7; D assignment may be TRBD1 or TRBD2 (6 bases each). The clonotype originates from a man aged 18-30 years who received the YFV17D yellow fever vaccine. The sample was PBMCs, taken before the yellow fever booster vaccination. The CDR3 region has the DNA TGTGCCCACGGGGGCCGGAGTACCTACGAGCAGTACTTC. It encodes CAHGGRSTYEQYF.